The clone carrying this T cell receptor (beta chain) was observed a few times. Its antigen remains unknown. V was cut by 2 bases and J by 1 base, with 8 bases left in between. Germline V CDR1 and CDR2: SQVTM, ANQGSEA. The CDR3 runs to 13 residues. The entry originates in a study of T cells in Graves' hyperthyroidism and ophthalmopathy. Overall study findings and caveats: From stable hyperthyroidism, ophthalmopathy was set apart by a 13 V-J model. Ophthalmopathy was model-predicted a median around seven months pre-onset.

The investigators amplified TCR beta CDR3 regions from RNA transcripts. TCR CDR3 underwent first-round RT-PCR with the HTBI primer set. MiXCR was run by TCRdb on the multiplex PCR reads, yielding one entry per CDR3 protein. The table lists fewer than 650,000 distinct CDR3 sequences, around 14% of them singletons. This sequence originates from a woman under 30 with Graves' ophthalmopathy. Sequenced input: blood. The chain combines TRBV29-1 with TRBJ1-1, with D unclear. CDR3 sequence reads: CSVESRTNTEAFF. The DNA of the CDR3 is TGCAGCGTTGAATCAAGGACGAACACTGAAGCTTTCTTT.